Shown below are 31 T cell receptor beta chains from a single sample sequenced in a study of T-cell reconstitution after alpha-beta-depleted transplantation in children. Library preparation (for TCRbeta) was performed with unique molecular identifiers. TCRdb ran MiXCR on the PCR reads and lists one entry per CDR3 protein. The sample lists about 240,000 distinct CDR3 sequences, roughly a quarter seen once, with about 2.6% in the top ten. The input for sequencing was PBMCs, taken before TCRalphabeta/CD19-depleted stem cell transplant. The receptors come from a girl between 2 and 10 years old with Fanconi anemia, due to receive a stem cell transplant.

This clonotype was observed a few times. The rearrangement uses TRBV7-9 and TRBJ2-4, with no clear D. V dropped 2 bases and J dropped 3 bases, with 11 bases sitting between them. Germline V lookup: CDR1 SEHNR, CDR2 FQNEAQ (reference sequence). The CDR3 has 15 amino acids. The CDR3 region is CASSLWQPDKNIQYF. The CDR3, as DNA: TGTGCCAGCAGCTTATGGCAGCCTGACAAAAACATTCAGTACTTC.

The table lists this clonotype with many counts. The chain combines TRBV29-1 with TRBJ2-7; 7 bases are a match to TRBD1. CDR3 size: 14 residues. CDR1 SQVTM and CDR2 ANQGSEA come from the germline V gene. V was clipped by 6 bases and J by 0 bases; unmatched bases: 8. CDR3 protein: CSVRGSGGSYEQYF. CDR3 nucleotide sequence: TGCAGCGTGAGGGGGTCAGGGGGCTCCTACGAGCAGTACTTC.

This sequence joins TRBV12-3 or TRBV12-4 and TRBJ1-1; possibly TRBD1 for D (5 bases). V lost 0 bases, J lost 5 bases, and 16 bases lay in between. The CDR3 sequence is 16 residues long. CDR3 bases: TGTGCCAGCAGTTTAGCTGGCCCCAGGGCAGGGACTGAAGCTTTCTTT. It specifies CASSLAGPRAGTEAFF.

V is TRBV28 and J is TRBJ2-7; 7 bases are shared with TRBD2. Germline CDR1 is MDHEN and CDR2 is SYDVKM. The CDR3 spans 11 residues. Losses at the gene ends were 9 bases for V and 2 bases for J; bases not matched to a gene: 1. CDR3 DNA: TGTGCCAGTGGACTAGCCTACGAGCAGTACTTC. Its protein product is CASGLAYEQYF.

This chain connects TRBV20-1 to TRBJ2-3, with D hard to call. The germline V gene has CDR1 DFQATT and CDR2 SNEGSKA (reference sequence). This CDR3 contains 12 residues. V dropped 3 bases and J dropped 2 bases, with 6 bases sitting between them. In nucleotides, the CDR3 is TGCAGTGCTAGCTTGGACACAGATACGCAGTATTTT. It yields the protein CSASLDTDTQYF.

The chain employs TRBV29-1 and TRBJ1-2, with 7 bases lining up with TRBD1. V shed 1 base, J shed 4 bases, and the junction held 9 bases outside the gene matches. The germline V gene has CDR1 SQVTM and CDR2 ANQGSEA. The CDR3 contains 15 residues. CDR3 DNA: TGCAGCGTTGAAGCGGACAGGCTTGATTTCTATGGCTACACCTTC. It translates to CSVEADRLDFYGYTF.

This chain connects TRBV7-9 to TRBJ2-1, with unresolved D. The CDR3 loop spans 17 amino acids. Germline lookup yields CDR1 SEHNR and CDR2 FQNEAQ (reference sequence). The V end was cut by 0 bases, the J end by 0 bases, with 12 bases between. CDR3 sequence reads: CASSLAAGLSSYNEQFF. CDR3 nucleotide sequence: TGTGCCAGCAGCTTAGCGGCTGGGCTTAGCTCCTACAATGAGCAGTTCTTC.

The rearrangement uses TRBV6-1 and TRBJ1-6; TRBD1 matches at 10 bases. Germline values: CDR1 MNHNS, CDR2 SASEGT. The CDR3 has 14 amino acids. V shed 6 bases and J 10 bases; nucleotides not matched to a gene: 6. CDR3 nucleotides: TGTGCCAGCAGAGGGACAGGGGCTTTGTCACCCCTCCACTTT. Translated: CASRGTGALSPLHF.

A few counts support this clonotype. Written as DNA, the CDR3 is TGTGCCACCAGTGGAGACTCCTACAATGAGCAGTTCTTC. Protein sequence: CATSGDSYNEQFF. This chain connects TRBV24-1 to TRBJ2-1; no firm D call. The CDR3 runs to 13 residues. The V and J ends lost 5 bases and 0 bases respectively, with 4 bases between them. The germline V gene encodes CDR1 KGHDR and CDR2 SFDVKD.

This clonotype was counted many times. The V and J genes are TRBV27 and TRBJ2-7; no clear D. This CDR3 is 16 amino acids long. Trimming took off 2 bases at V and 1 base at J, with 15 bases between the two ends. Germline V gene data show CDR1 as MNHEY and CDR2 as SMNVEV (reference sequence). The CDR3 nucleotides are TGTGCCAGCAGTTTAGGGCCGGTTCCCGCTTCCTACGAGCAGTACTTC. As protein: CASSLGPVPASYEQYF.

This clonotype was seen only once. The chain combines TRBV5-6 with TRBJ2-7, with TRBD2 matching 15 bases. V lost 4 bases, J lost 2 bases, and 4 bases stayed unmatched. The CDR3 spans 16 residues. In germline, CDR1 is SGHDT, CDR2 YYEEEE. This CDR3 is CASSIRTSGGAYEQYF. CDR3 sequence (DNA): TGTGCCAGCAGCATACGGACTAGCGGGGGGGCCTACGAGCAGTACTTC.

This clonotype was counted many times. V is TRBV9 and J is TRBJ2-1, with a weak D call TRBD2 (6 bases). The ends were cut back, 3 bases at V and 0 bases at J, with 13 bases in the middle. This CDR3 has 16 residues. Germline CDR1 reads SGDLS; CDR2 reads YYNGEE. The CDR3 is CASSEEGAGSYNEQFF. The DNA for the CDR3 is TGTGCCAGCAGCGAGGAGGGAGCCGGCTCCTACAATGAGCAGTTCTTC.

The chain is built from TRBV5-1 and TRBJ2-3; 11 bases map to TRBD1. With V trimmed by 2 bases and J by 2 bases, 7 bases remained unmatched. CDR3 length: 17 amino acids. Germline assignment: CDR1 SGHRS and CDR2 YFSETQ. The CDR3 here is CASSLWTGGLATDTQYF. In nucleotides, the CDR3 is TGCGCCAGCAGCTTATGGACAGGGGGCTTGGCCACAGATACGCAGTATTTT.

The genes are TRBV7-8 and TRBJ2-7; 12 nucleotides line up with TRBD2. This CDR3 comprises 19 residues. The V gene's germline CDR1 is SGHVS and CDR2 FQNEAQ. V lost 5 bases, J lost 11 bases, and 25 bases stayed unmatched. The CDR3 DNA is TGTGCCAGCAGCAGGACTAGCGGGGCGAGGCCCCTCTCCTTACTCGCGGAGTACTTC. Translation: CASSRTSGARPLSLLAEYF.

This clonotype was seen a few times. The V and J genes are TRBV9 and TRBJ1-5, with TRBD1 identical over 7 bases. Germline CDR1 reads SGDLS; CDR2 reads YYNGEE. The V and J ends lost 4 bases and 5 bases, in that order; junction bases with no gene match: 6. This CDR3 region has 14 residues. The CDR3 here is CASSPGQAHQPQHF. CDR3 DNA sequence: TGTGCCAGCAGCCCTGGACAGGCACATCAGCCCCAGCATTTT.

This clonotype occurred many times. The rearrangement uses TRBV20-1 and TRBJ2-4; D is uncertain. The CDR3 spans 13 residues. Trimming stripped 4 bases from V and 0 bases from J, with 7 bases between. Germline CDR1 is DFQATT and CDR2 is SNEGSKA (reference sequence). CDR3 protein: CSATALAKNIQYF. The CDR3 bases are TGCAGTGCTACAGCCTTAGCCAAAAACATTCAGTACTTC.

This clonotype has ten or more counts. The chain recombines TRBV30 with TRBJ1-5, with 8 bases aligning to TRBD1. CDR1 GTSNPN and CDR2 SVGIG come from the germline V gene (reference sequence). There are 14 residues in the CDR3. V lost 2 bases and J lost 5; bases outside the gene matches: 5. CDR3: CAWSLGQGDQPQHF. CDR3 nucleotides: TGTGCCTGGAGTCTCGGACAGGGTGATCAGCCCCAGCATTTT. The full variable domain, rest sourced from reference TRBV30 and TRBJ1-5, is SQTIHQWPATLVQPVGSPLSLECTVEGTSNPNLYWYRQAAGRGLQLLFYSVGIGQISSEVPQNLSASRPQDRQFILSSKKLLLSDSGFYLCAWSLGQGDQPQHFGDGTRLSIL.

The chain is built from TRBV6-2 or TRBV6-3 and TRBJ2-7; no firm D call. V lost 2 bases to trimming and J lost 2 bases, with 10 bases between them. The germline CDR1 and CDR2 sequences are MNHEY and SVGEGT. The CDR3 covers 14 residues. The CDR3 here is CASSYGLGTYEQYF. The CDR3 DNA reads as TGTGCCAGCAGTTACGGGCTGGGGACCTACGAGCAGTACTTC.

The chain combines TRBV7-6 with TRBJ2-1; TRBD2 aligns across 10 bases. Trimming took 0 bases from V and 0 from J; bases not matched to a gene: 2. This CDR3 comprises 17 residues. CDR1 and CDR2 (germline): SGHVS, FNYEAQ. In DNA, the CDR3 is TGTGCCAGCAGCTTAGCCCCTAGCGGGAGCTCCTACAATGAGCAGTTCTTC. Translating gives CASSLAPSGSSYNEQFF. Combining the CDR3 with reference TRBV7-6 and TRBJ2-1 gives the whole variable domain GAGVSQSPRYKVTKRGQDVALRCDPISGHVSLYWYRQALGQGPEFLTYFNYEAQQDKSGLPNDRFSAERPEGSISTLTIQRTEQRDSAMYRCASSLAPSGSSYNEQFFGPGTRLTVL.

This clonotype has more than one count but fewer than ten. The CDR3 coding sequence is TGTGCCATCAGTGGTGGGGGAGATTACAATGAGCAGTTCTTC. Protein product: CAISGGGDYNEQFF. V is TRBV10-3 and J is TRBJ2-1; either TRBD1 or TRBD2 may supply D (5 bases each). The germline CDR1 and CDR2 sequences are ENHRY and SYGVKD. The CDR3 totals 14 residues. Trimming removed 4 bases at V and 4 bases at J, with 11 bases between.

The genes are TRBV12-5 and TRBJ2-3; D may correspond to TRBD1 or TRBD2 (7 bases each). From germline, CDR1 is LGHNT and CDR2 FRNRAP. The CDR3 sequence is 17 residues long. Trimming took off 2 bases at V and 2 bases at J, with 17 bases between the two ends. CDR3 sequence: CASGLFTTGRDTDTQYF. CDR3 nucleotide sequence: TGTGCTAGTGGTTTGTTCACGACAGGGAGGGACACAGATACGCAGTATTTT.

This clonotype was found many times. This sequence joins TRBV7-8 and TRBJ2-1; 8 nucleotides agree with TRBD2. Germline CDR1 and CDR2: SGHVS and FQNEAQ. The V segment lost 2 bases and the J segment 6 bases; nucleotides outside the gene matches: 3. The CDR3 sequence is 14 residues long. CDR3 bases: TGTGCCAGCAGCTTATCGGGGGGGTTCAATGAGCAGTTCTTC. It is translated as CASSLSGGFNEQFF.

This clonotype was found many times. This chain links TRBV6-5 with TRBJ2-5; TRBD2 agrees at 8 bases. Germline V gene lookup returns CDR1 MNHEY and CDR2 SVGAGI. V was clipped by 0 bases and J by 4 bases; unmatched bases: 7. The CDR3 covers 16 residues. CDR3 loop: CASSYSRGSGVETQYF. The CDR3 nucleotides are TGTGCCAGCAGTTACTCGAGAGGTAGCGGGGTAGAGACCCAGTACTTC.

This clonotype was seen many times. This sequence joins TRBV15 and TRBJ2-7; 9 positions match TRBD1. Trimming removed 5 bases from V and 2 bases from J; junction bases left unmatched: 7. Germline CDR1 LNHNV, CDR2 YYDKDF (reference sequence). The CDR3 length is 15 residues. The CDR3 nucleotides are TGTGCCACCAGCGGACCGGGACAGGGTACCTACGAGCAGTACTTC. It specifies CATSGPGQGTYEQYF.

This clonotype was seen more than once but under ten times. The J gene is TRBJ2-1, the V gene TRBV7-8, with D perhaps matching TRBD2 (7 bases). The CDR3 extends over 18 amino acids. V was shortened by 1 base and J by 2 bases, with 18 bases between the two germline ends. Per the germline V gene, CDR1 is SGHVS and CDR2 is FQNEAQ. This CDR3 is CASSLGRRGGATYNEQFF. DNA for the CDR3: TGTGCCAGCAGCTTAGGGCGTCGTGGGGGGGCTACCTACAATGAGCAGTTCTTC.

This clonotype was recorded many times. The genes are TRBV20-1 and TRBJ2-7; 7 bases fit TRBD1. This CDR3 has 10 amino acids. Trimming at V came to 5 bases and at J to 11 bases, leaving 6 bases not matched to a gene. Germline V CDR1 and CDR2: DFQATT, SNEGSKA (reference sequence). The DNA of the CDR3 is TGCAGTGCTGACAGGGAAGGAAAGTACTTC. It codes for CSADREGKYF.

The table lists this clonotype with many counts. This rearrangement joins TRBV20-1 to TRBJ2-7, with 7 bases fitting TRBD2. The CDR3 has 14 amino acids. Trimming at V came to 2 bases and at J to 6 bases, leaving 10 bases not matched to a gene. The germline CDR1 and CDR2 sequences are DFQATT and SNEGSKA (reference sequence). The CDR3 loop reads CSARTAGDVGEQYF. Here the CDR3 DNA reads TGCAGTGCTAGAACGGCGGGGGATGTCGGCGAGCAGTACTTC.

The rearrangement joins TRBV20-1 to TRBJ2-1; TRBD2 matches 8 bases. The CDR3 runs to 14 residues. CDR1 DFQATT and CDR2 SNEGSKA come from the germline V gene (reference sequence). V shed 0 bases, J shed 4 bases, and the junction held 2 bases outside the gene matches. This chain's CDR3 is CSARDGGAYNEQFF. CDR3 in DNA: TGCAGTGCTAGAGACGGGGGGGCTTACAATGAGCAGTTCTTC.

The sample holds a few counts of this clonotype. This chain links TRBV28 with TRBJ1-1; no clear D gene. V was shortened by 3 bases and J by 4 bases, with 9 bases between the two germline ends. Germline lookup yields CDR1 MDHEN and CDR2 SYDVKM. The CDR3 loop spans 13 amino acids. The CDR3 sequence: CASSLLQPTEAFF. In nucleotides, the CDR3 is TGTGCCAGCAGTTTGCTCCAGCCCACTGAAGCTTTCTTT.

Concerning this clonotype: A much larger clone lies one base from this, so it may be a read error. The V call is TRBV20-1, the J call TRBJ2-3; D gene unclear. The CDR3 is 10 amino acids. Germline assignment: CDR1 DFQATT and CDR2 SNEGSKA (reference sequence). V was pared by 0 bases and J by 6 bases, with 1 base between. The CDR3 nucleotides are TGCAGTGCTAGAGAGGATACGCAGTATTTT. Its translation: CSAREDTQYF.

The CDR3 DNA reads as TGCGCCAGCAGTGAGACCGGGGCCTACGAGCAGTACTTC. Its protein product is CASSETGAYEQYF. This chain connects TRBV10-2 to TRBJ2-7; the D gene is possibly TRBD2 (5 bases). Per germline, CDR1 WSHSY and CDR2 SAAADI. The CDR3 length is 13 residues. Trimming cost V 2 bases and J 2 bases, with 7 bases left between them.